These 7 T cell receptor beta chains came from one sample sequenced in a study of cytomegalovirus exposure and HLA in healthy donors. The PCR used 60 Vbeta and 13 Jbeta primers. This table comes from immunoSEQ multiplex PCR, and its TCRdb copy is limited to in-frame clones, with some not included. The table records about 130,000 clones, around 83% of them present only once. Sequenced sample: PBMCs. The receptors were gathered from a human donor in good health.

The V call is TRBV2, the J call TRBJ2-1, with 9 bases aligning to TRBD2. V was pared by 5 bases and J by 4 bases, with 9 bases of the junction left unmatched. CDR1 is SNHLY and CDR2 is FYNNEI in the germline V gene. The CDR3 runs to 16 residues. In DNA form, the CDR3 reads TGTGCCAGCAGTCCAAGCCCTAGCGGGGAATACAATGAGCAGTTCTTC. It specifies CASSPSPSGEYNEQFF.

The chain combines TRBV27 with TRBJ2-7; 10 bases align to TRBD2. Trimming cost V 4 bases and J 1 base; bases outside gene matches: 4. Per the germline V gene, CDR1 is MNHEY and CDR2 is SMNVEV (reference sequence). This CDR3 region has 15 residues. The CDR3 loop reads CASSSGTSASYEQYF. CDR3 DNA: TGTGCCAGCAGTTCCGGGACTAGCGCTTCCTACGAGCAGTACTTC.

The genes are TRBV12-5 and TRBJ2-6; D is perhaps TRBD2 (5 bases). Germline CDR1 reads LGHNT; CDR2 reads FRNRAP. The CDR3 consists of 12 residues. Trimming took off 5 bases at V and 9 bases at J, with 8 bases between the two ends. This chain's CDR3 is CASGPDFNVLTF. DNA of the CDR3: TGTGCTAGTGGTCCGGACTTCAACGTCCTGACTTTC.

Only a few counts were recorded for this clone. V and J are TRBV15 and TRBJ1-4; D gene unclear. Germline lookup yields CDR1 LNHNV and CDR2 YYDKDF (reference sequence). This CDR3 contains 18 residues. Trimming stripped 0 bases from V and 4 bases from J, with 18 bases between. CDR3 in amino acids: CATSRDRKWAEYNEKLFF. Here the CDR3 DNA reads TGTGCCACCAGCAGAGATCGCAAGTGGGCAGAATATAATGAAAAACTGTTTTTT.

J is TRBJ1-5 and V is TRBV28; weak D call: TRBD1 (5 bases). The V and J ends lost 4 bases and 5 bases respectively, with 15 bases between them. CDR3 size: 15 residues. CDR1 MDHEN and CDR2 SYDVKM come from the germline V gene. CDR3: CASSSSGGGYQPQHF. In DNA form, the CDR3 reads TGTGCCAGCAGTTCCTCGGGGGGAGGATATCAGCCCCAGCATTTT.

There are a few counts of this clone. CDR3 sequence (DNA): TGTGCCAGCAGTTACTTGACAACCCCACGGACTGAAGCTTTCTTT. Its protein product is CASSYLTTPRTEAFF. The genes are TRBV6-6 and TRBJ1-1; D remains unclear. The CDR3 is made up of 15 amino acids. Trimming stripped 1 base from V and 5 bases from J, with 14 bases between. Germline-derived CDR1 and CDR2 are MNHNY and SVGAGI (reference sequence).

V usage is TRBV9 and J usage is TRBJ2-5; TRBD1 matches 7 bases. V was clipped by 4 bases and J by 7 bases; unmatched bases: 7. Germline assignment: CDR1 SGDLS and CDR2 YYNGEE. The CDR3 has 13 amino acids. The CDR3 loop is CASSTGTVGTQYF. DNA for the CDR3: TGTGCCAGCAGCACCGGGACAGTAGGGACCCAGTACTTC.